This TCR beta chain emerged from a study of identical twins. TCRdb itself ran the 5' RACE reads through MiXCR, one entry per CDR3 protein. The table has about 240,000 distinct CDR3 sequences, roughly a tenth seen once. This clonotype was counted ten times or more. One end of the junction is discordant with germline, which a read error may explain. This CDR3 spans 14 amino acids. CDR1 and CDR2 from the germline V gene are SQVTM and ANQGSEA. The J gene is TRBJ1-2, the V gene TRBV29-1, with 8 bases matching TRBD1. The source of this sequence is a man aged 45-65 years in good health. Sample: memory T cells sorted from blood. CDR3 region: CSVLGQAANYGYTF. As DNA, the CDR3 is TGCAGCGTTCTGGGACAGGCCGCTAATTATGGCTACACCTTC.